These 15 T cell receptor beta chains came from one sample sequenced in a study of spatial heterogeneity in lung cancer. Regarding time point: sample taken at primary tumor resection. TCRdb reanalysed the 5' RACE reads using MiXCR and keeps one entry per CDR3 protein. Here the sample spans roughly 9,800 distinct CDR3 sequences, 10% to 15% being singletons. Notes on the study in general: Tumor mutation counts were tracked by expanded intratumoral alpha and beta TCR counts.

No antigen has been identified for these receptors. The sample here was lung tumor tissue, taken at surgery. The source of these receptors is a female donor with early-stage non-small cell lung cancer.

In its sample, this clonotype was seen many times. The rearrangement links TRBV13 to TRBJ2-3; no firm D call. The CDR3 covers 15 residues. Per germline, CDR1 PRHDT and CDR2 FYEKMQ (reference sequence). V was clipped by 3 bases and J by 3 bases, with 13 bases between them. The CDR3 region has the DNA TGTGCCAGCAGCTTCGCCTCCACAGCAACAGATACGCAGTATTTT. Residues: CASSFASTATDTQYF.

This clonotype has a count of ten or more. The chain uses TRBV3-1 and TRBJ2-7, with D perhaps matching TRBD2 (7 bases). Trimming removed 6 bases from V and 5 bases from J, with 20 bases in between. CDR1 is LGHDT, CDR2 YNNKEL, per germline (reference sequence). CDR3 size: 15 residues. The CDR3 DNA reads as TGTGCCAGCAGTCTAATGGGGGGGCGGCGAAACGAGCAGTACTTC. Translating it yields CASSLMGGRRNEQYF.

This clonotype was recorded at least ten times. CDR3 bases: TGTGCCAGCAGCTTAGTAGGAGCCCTCTACGAGCAGTACTTC. It codes for CASSLVGALYEQYF. The chain carries TRBV7-9 and TRBJ2-7; D is unclear. The V and J ends lost 1 base and 3 bases respectively, with 10 bases between them. The CDR3 totals 14 residues. Germline V gene lookup returns CDR1 SEHNR and CDR2 FQNEAQ (reference sequence).

The chain recombines TRBV28 with TRBJ1-1; no clear D. The CDR3 loop spans 14 amino acids. The V gene's germline CDR1 is MDHEN and CDR2 SYDVKM. Trimming stripped 5 bases from V and 1 base from J, with 11 bases between. CDR3 loop: CASSPRHTNTEAFF. The CDR3 DNA reads as TGTGCCAGCAGTCCTAGGCACACGAACACTGAAGCTTTCTTT.

This clonotype showed up many times. V usage is TRBV4-3 and J usage is TRBJ2-4, with a weak D call TRBD2 (6 bases). The CDR3 is 15 amino acids. The ends were cut back, 2 bases at V and 5 bases at J, with 13 bases in the middle. CDR1 and CDR2 (germline): LGHNA, YSLEER. The CDR3 coding sequence is TGCGCCAGCAGCCAACAAACCCCGGGAGAAAACATTCAGTACTTC. It encodes CASSQQTPGENIQYF.

This clonotype was counted many times. This rearrangement joins TRBV5-1 to TRBJ2-7, with D possibly matching TRBD1 (6 bases). Germline CDR1 reads SGHRS; CDR2 reads YFSETQ. CDR3 length equals 12 residues. Trimming removed 10 bases at V and 2 bases at J, with 13 bases between. CDR3 in DNA: TGCGCCCTGGGCAGGGGACCCTACGAGCAGTACTTC. Amino acid sequence: CALGRGPYEQYF. Complete variable domain (other parts from reference TRBV5-1 and TRBJ2-7): KAGVTQTPRYLIKTRGQQVTLSCSPISGHRSVSWYQQTPGQGLQFLFEYFSETQRNKGNFPGRFSGRQFSNSRSEMNVSTLELGDSALYLCALGRGPYEQYFGPGTRLTVT.

CDR3 loop: CASSQDRQVYEQYF. In DNA form, the CDR3 reads TGCGCCAGCAGCCAAGATAGACAGGTCTACGAGCAGTACTTC. The rearrangement uses TRBV4-3 and TRBJ2-7; D perhaps matches TRBD1 (6 bases). Germline-derived CDR1 and CDR2 are LGHNA and YSLEER. V shed 0 bases and J shed 3 bases, with 9 bases lying between them. The CDR3 spans 14 residues.

This clonotype was recorded many times. V is TRBV5-1 and J is TRBJ2-5; D gene unclear. Trimming took off 6 bases at V and 2 bases at J, with 11 bases between the two ends. Germline CDR1 SGHRS, CDR2 YFSETQ. This CDR3 comprises 13 residues. CDR3 DNA: TGCGCCAGCACGCTTTTCGGTCAAGAGACCCAGTACTTC. Protein: CASTLFGQETQYF. The whole variable domain, remainder taken from reference TRBV5-1 and TRBJ2-5, is KAGVTQTPRYLIKTRGQQVTLSCSPISGHRSVSWYQQTPGQGLQFLFEYFSETQRNKGNFPGRFSGRQFSNSRSEMNVSTLELGDSALYLCASTLFGQETQYFGPGTRLLVL.

This clonotype showed up many times. This chain connects TRBV29-1 to TRBJ2-5, with 7 bases fitting TRBD1. Per germline, CDR1 SQVTM and CDR2 ANQGSEA. Trimming removed 6 bases from V and 4 bases from J; junction bases left unmatched: 8. This CDR3 is 13 amino acids long. CDR3 coding DNA: TGCAGCGTCGACCCGACAGGGTTAGAGACCCAGTACTTC. Its protein is CSVDPTGLETQYF.

This clonotype was counted a few times. This sequence joins TRBV7-2 and TRBJ2-7; 12 bases are shared with TRBD2. This CDR3 has 15 residues. CDR1 and CDR2 from the germline V gene are SGHTA and FQGNSA. Unmatched junction bases numbered 9, after V lost 5 bases and J lost 7 bases. The CDR3 reads CASSKSSGRAREQYF. As DNA, the CDR3 is TGTGCCAGCAGCAAATCTAGCGGGAGGGCCAGGGAGCAGTACTTC.

This clonotype is classed as medium-sized. The rearrangement links TRBV5-1 to TRBJ1-1; D remains ambiguous. CDR3 length: 13 amino acids. Germline values: CDR1 SGHRS, CDR2 YFSETQ. V was shortened by 0 bases and J by 2 bases, with 5 bases between the two germline ends. In DNA form, the CDR3 reads TGCGCCAGCAGCTTGGGAGGAAACACTGAAGCTTTCTTT. Protein product: CASSLGGNTEAFF. The full variable domain, rest sourced from reference TRBV5-1 and TRBJ1-1, is KAGVTQTPRYLIKTRGQQVTLSCSPISGHRSVSWYQQTPGQGLQFLFEYFSETQRNKGNFPGRFSGRQFSNSRSEMNVSTLELGDSALYLCASSLGGNTEAFFGQGTRLTVV.

This clonotype has just a few counts. The V gene is TRBV7-2, the J gene TRBJ1-2; TRBD1 matches at 7 bases. V was pared by 3 bases and J by 2 bases, with 3 bases of the junction left unmatched. The germline CDR1 and CDR2 sequences are SGHTA and FQGNSA. The CDR3 spans 14 residues. CDR3 sequence reads: CASSFLTGNYGYTF. As DNA, the CDR3 is TGTGCCAGCAGCTTCTTGACAGGGAACTATGGCTACACCTTC.

By share, this clonotype counts as medium-sized. This sequence joins TRBV7-9 and TRBJ1-6; TRBD1 aligns across 7 bases. The V segment lost 6 bases and the J segment 6 bases; nucleotides outside the gene matches: 8. The germline CDR1 and CDR2 sequences are SEHNR and FQNEAQ (reference sequence). The CDR3 is made up of 15 amino acids. The CDR3 reads CASRSPGTANSPLHF. CDR3 DNA: TGTGCCAGCAGATCCCCCGGGACAGCTAATTCACCCCTCCACTTT.

By its share, this clonotype is medium-sized (0.01 to 0.1%). This sequence joins TRBV5-4 and TRBJ2-3; a possible D gene is TRBD2 (6 bases). Germline assignment: CDR1 SGHNT and CDR2 YYREEE (reference sequence). This CDR3 has 14 amino acids. V lost 4 bases and J 0 bases, leaving 9 bases between the germline ends. CDR3 residues: CASSLGTSTDTQYF. The DNA of the CDR3 is TGTGCCAGCAGCCTCGGGACTAGCACAGATACGCAGTATTTT. Together with reference TRBV5-4 and TRBJ2-3, the CDR3 gives the full variable domain: ETGVTQSPTHLIKTRGQQVTLRCSSQSGHNTVSWYQQALGQGPQFIFQYYREEENGRGNFPPRFSGLQFPNYSSELNVNALELDDSALYLCASSLGTSTDTQYFGPGTRLTVL.

This clonotype was detected many times. The chain uses TRBV20-1 and TRBJ1-5, with D perhaps TRBD1 (5 bases). Germline-derived CDR1 and CDR2 are DFQATT and SNEGSKA (reference sequence). The CDR3 contains 16 residues. The V end lost 3 bases, the J end lost 0 bases, and 15 bases lay between the germline ends. CDR3 amino acids: CSARKGQGNSNQPQHF. The CDR3 region has the DNA TGCAGTGCTAGGAAGGGCCAGGGAAATAGCAATCAGCCCCAGCATTTT.